These 2 T cell receptor beta chains came from one sample sequenced in a study of cytomegalovirus exposure and HLA in healthy donors. PCR employed 60 Vbeta and 13 Jbeta primers. TCRdb keeps only in-frame clones here, not all; method: immunoSEQ multiplex PCR. The sample lists approximately 210,000 clones, about three quarters occurring once. The sample comprised PBMCs. The receptor set was obtained from a male donor in good health and CMV-seronegative.

This chain connects TRBV2 to TRBJ2-7; the D is unclear. The CDR3 contains 10 residues. Trimming left V 7 bases short and J 4 bases short, with 5 bases between. Germline V gene lookup returns CDR1 SNHLY and CDR2 FYNNEI. CDR3 coding DNA: TGTGCCAGCAACGAGTACGAGCAGTACTTC. This sequence encodes CASNEYEQYF.

The chain has TRBV7-8 and TRBJ2-7, with D perhaps matching TRBD2 (6 bases). Germline CDR1 reads SGHVS; CDR2 reads FQNEAQ. V was trimmed by 3 bases and J by 5 bases, leaving 11 bases between them. The CDR3 is made up of 13 amino acids. CDR3 nucleotide sequence: TGTGCCAGCAGCTTCGGGGGTCTTAACGAGCAGTACTTC. Translation gives CASSFGGLNEQYF.